This TCR beta chain is drawn from a study of blood T cells in healthy people across ages. General study results and limits: Conclusively comparing naive with antigen-experienced cells was impossible with unsorted PBMCs.

A word on this clonotype: Antigen unknown.

A sample-barcoded 5' primer and a J-beta primer mix were used in a second PCR of roughly 6 to 11 cycles. TCRdb itself ran the 5' RACE reads through MiXCR, one entry per CDR3 protein. Found here are roughly 1 million distinct CDR3 sequences, under 30% of them singletons; the top ten hold approximately 0.7%. Each sample used at least 6.5 million PBMCs. Per sample, at least 5 micrograms of total RNA were extracted. These data also formed part of another study, on T cells of mothers and their children.

Sequenced sample: blood. This sequence was found in a girl aged 2 to 9 in good health.

The CDR3 loop is CSGQGSGSSYNEQFF. CDR3 DNA sequence: TGCAGCGGACAGGGGTCCGGGAGCTCCTACAATGAGCAGTTCTTC. The V call is TRBV29-1, the J call TRBJ2-1, with TRBD1 identical over 8 bases. The germline gives CDR1 SQVTM, CDR2 ANQGSEA. This CDR3 is built from 15 residues. J lost 0 bases, V lost 7 bases, and 8 bases had no gene match.